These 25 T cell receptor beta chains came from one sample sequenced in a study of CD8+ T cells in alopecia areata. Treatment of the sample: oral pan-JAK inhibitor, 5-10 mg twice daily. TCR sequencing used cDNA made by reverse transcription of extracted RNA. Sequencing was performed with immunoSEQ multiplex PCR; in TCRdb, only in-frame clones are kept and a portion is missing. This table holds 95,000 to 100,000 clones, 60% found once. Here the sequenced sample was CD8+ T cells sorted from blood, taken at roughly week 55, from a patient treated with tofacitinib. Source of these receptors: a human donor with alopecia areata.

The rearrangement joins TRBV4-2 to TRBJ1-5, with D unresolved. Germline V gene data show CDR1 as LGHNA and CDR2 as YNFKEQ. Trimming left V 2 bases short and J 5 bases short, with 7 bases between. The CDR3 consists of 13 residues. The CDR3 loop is CASSQSLDQPQHF. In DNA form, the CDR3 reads TGTGCCAGCAGCCAAAGCTTAGATCAGCCCCAGCATTTT.

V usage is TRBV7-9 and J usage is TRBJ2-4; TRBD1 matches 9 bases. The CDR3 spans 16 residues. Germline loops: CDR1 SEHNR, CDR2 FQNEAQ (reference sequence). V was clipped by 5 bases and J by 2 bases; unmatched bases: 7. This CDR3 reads CASSPTGGETKNIQYF. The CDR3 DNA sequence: TGTGCCAGCAGCCCAACAGGGGGCGAAACCAAAAACATTCAGTACTTC.

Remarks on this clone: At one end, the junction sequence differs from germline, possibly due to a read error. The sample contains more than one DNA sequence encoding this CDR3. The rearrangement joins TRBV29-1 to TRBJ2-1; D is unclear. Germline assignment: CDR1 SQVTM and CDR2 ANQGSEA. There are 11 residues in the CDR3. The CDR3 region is CSVEDNNEQFF. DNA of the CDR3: TGCAGCGTTGAGGATAACAACGAGCAGTTCTTC.

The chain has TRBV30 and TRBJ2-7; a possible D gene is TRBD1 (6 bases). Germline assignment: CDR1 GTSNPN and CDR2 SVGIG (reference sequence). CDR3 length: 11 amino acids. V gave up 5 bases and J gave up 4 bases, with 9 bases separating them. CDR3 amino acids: CAWATGYEQYF. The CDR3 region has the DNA TGTGCCTGGGCTACAGGGTACGAGCAGTACTTC.

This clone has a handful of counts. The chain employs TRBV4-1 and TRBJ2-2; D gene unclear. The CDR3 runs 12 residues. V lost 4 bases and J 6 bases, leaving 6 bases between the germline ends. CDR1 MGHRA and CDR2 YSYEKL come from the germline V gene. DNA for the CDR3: TGCGCCAGCAGCCGCGCACCCGGGGAGCTGTTTTTT. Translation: CASSRAPGELFF.

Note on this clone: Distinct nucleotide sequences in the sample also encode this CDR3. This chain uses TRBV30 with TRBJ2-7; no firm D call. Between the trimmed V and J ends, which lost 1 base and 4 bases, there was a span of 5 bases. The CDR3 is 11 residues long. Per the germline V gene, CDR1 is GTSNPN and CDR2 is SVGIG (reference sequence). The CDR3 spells CAWSDSYEQYF. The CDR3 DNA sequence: TGTGCCTGGAGTGACAGTTACGAGCAGTACTTC.

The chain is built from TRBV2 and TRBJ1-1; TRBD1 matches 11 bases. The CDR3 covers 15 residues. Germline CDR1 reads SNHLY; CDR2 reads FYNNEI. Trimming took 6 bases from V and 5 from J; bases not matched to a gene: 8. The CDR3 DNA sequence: TGTGCCAGCAGAAGGGGACAGGGGGTGGGGACTGAAGCTTTCTTT. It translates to CASRRGQGVGTEAFF.

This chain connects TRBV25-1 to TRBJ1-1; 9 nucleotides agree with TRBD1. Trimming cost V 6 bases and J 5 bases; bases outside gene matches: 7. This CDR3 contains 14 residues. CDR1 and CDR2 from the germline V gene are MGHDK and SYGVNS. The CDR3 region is CASRKGQGRTEAFF. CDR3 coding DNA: TGTGCCAGCAGGAAGGGACAGGGTCGGACTGAAGCTTTCTTT.

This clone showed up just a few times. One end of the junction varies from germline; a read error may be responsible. The CDR3 DNA reads TGTGCTAGCAGCTTATGGCGGGGGGGTGTCAATGAGCAGTTCTTC. Translated: CASSLWRGGVNEQFF. The chain combines TRBV7-7 with TRBJ2-1, with 9 bases lining up with TRBD2. Germline loops: CDR1 SSHAT, CDR2 FNYEAQ (reference sequence). This CDR3 is 15 amino acids long.

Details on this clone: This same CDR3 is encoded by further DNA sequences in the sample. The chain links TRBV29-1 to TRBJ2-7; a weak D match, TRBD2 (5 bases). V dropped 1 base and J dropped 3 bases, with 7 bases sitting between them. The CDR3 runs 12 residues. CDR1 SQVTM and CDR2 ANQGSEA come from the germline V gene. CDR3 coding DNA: TGCAGCGTTGAAGGAGAGGGCTACGAGCAGTACTTC. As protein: CSVEGEGYEQYF.

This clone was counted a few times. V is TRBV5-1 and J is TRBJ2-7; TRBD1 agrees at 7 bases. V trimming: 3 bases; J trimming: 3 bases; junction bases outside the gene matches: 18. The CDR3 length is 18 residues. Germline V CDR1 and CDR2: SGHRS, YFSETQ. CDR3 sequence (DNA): TGCGCCAGCAGCTGGGGGACAGAGATCTTGCTACCTTACTACGAGCAGTACTTC. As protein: CASSWGTEILLPYYEQYF. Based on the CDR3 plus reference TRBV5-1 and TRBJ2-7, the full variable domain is KAGVTQTPRYLIKTRGQQVTLSCSPISGHRSVSWYQQTPGQGLQFLFEYFSETQRNKGNFPGRFSGRQFSNSRSEMNVSTLELGDSALYLCASSWGTEILLPYYEQYFGPGTRLTVT.

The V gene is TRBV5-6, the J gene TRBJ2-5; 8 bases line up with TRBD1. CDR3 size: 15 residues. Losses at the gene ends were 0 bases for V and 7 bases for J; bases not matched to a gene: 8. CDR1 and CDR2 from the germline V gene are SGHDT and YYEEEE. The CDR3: CASSLAGTGIWTQYF. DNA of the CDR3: TGTGCCAGCAGCTTGGCCGGGACAGGTATTTGGACCCAGTACTTC.

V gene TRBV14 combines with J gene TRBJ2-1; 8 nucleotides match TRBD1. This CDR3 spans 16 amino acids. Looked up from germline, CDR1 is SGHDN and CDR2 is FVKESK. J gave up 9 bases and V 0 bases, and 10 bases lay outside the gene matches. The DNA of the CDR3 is TGTGCCAGCAGCCAAGATCGGACAGGGCGAGGAGGTGAGCAGTTCTTC. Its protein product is CASSQDRTGRGGEQFF.

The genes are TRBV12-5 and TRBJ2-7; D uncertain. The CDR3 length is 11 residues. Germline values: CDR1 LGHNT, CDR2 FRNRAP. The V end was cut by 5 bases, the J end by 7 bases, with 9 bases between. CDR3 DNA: TGTGCTAGTGGTCCGCCTCGGGAGCAGTACTTC. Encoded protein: CASGPPREQYF.

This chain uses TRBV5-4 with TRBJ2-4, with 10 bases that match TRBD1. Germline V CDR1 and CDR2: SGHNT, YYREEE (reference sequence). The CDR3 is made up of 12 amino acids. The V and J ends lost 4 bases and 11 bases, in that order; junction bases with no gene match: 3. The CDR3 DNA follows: TGTGCCAGCAGCCTGGGGACAGGGGTTCAGTACTTC. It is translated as CASSLGTGVQYF.

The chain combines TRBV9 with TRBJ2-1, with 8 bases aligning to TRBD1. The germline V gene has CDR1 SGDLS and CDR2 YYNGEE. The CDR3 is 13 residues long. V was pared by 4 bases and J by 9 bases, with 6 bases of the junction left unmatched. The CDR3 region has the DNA TGTGCCAGCAGCAAAGGACAGGGCGCTGAGCAGTTCTTC. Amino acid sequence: CASSKGQGAEQFF.

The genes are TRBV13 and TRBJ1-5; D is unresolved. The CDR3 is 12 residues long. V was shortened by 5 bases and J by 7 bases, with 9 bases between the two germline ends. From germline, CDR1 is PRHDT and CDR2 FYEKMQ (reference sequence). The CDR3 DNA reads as TGTGCCAGCAGCCCGGGAGGCCAGCCCCAGCATTTT. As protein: CASSPGGQPQHF.

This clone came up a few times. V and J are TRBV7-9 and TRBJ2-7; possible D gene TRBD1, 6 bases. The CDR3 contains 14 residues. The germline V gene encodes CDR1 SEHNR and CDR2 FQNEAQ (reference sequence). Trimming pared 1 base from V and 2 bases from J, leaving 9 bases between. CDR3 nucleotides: TGTGCCAGCAGCTTAGGGACAGTTACCTACGAGCAGTACTTC. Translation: CASSLGTVTYEQYF.

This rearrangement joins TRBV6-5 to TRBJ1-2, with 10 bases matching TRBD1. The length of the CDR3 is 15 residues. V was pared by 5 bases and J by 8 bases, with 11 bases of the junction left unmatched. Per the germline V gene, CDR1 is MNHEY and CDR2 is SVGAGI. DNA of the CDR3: TGTGCCAGCAGTGCCTGGGACAGGGGATCGCAGGGCTACACCTTC. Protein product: CASSAWDRGSQGYTF.

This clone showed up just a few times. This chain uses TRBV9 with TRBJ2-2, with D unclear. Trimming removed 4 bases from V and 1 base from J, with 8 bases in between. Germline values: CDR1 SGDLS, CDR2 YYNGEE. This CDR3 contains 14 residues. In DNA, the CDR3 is TGTGCCAGCAGCTCCCGACAGAACACCGGGGAGCTGTTTTTT. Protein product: CASSSRQNTGELFF.

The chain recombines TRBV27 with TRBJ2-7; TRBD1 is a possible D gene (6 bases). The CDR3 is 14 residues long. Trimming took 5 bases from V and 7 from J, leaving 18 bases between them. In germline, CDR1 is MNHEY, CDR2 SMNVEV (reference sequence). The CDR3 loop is CASSPPGQGREQYF. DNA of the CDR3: TGTGCCAGCAGTCCCCCGGGTCAGGGGAGAGAGCAGTACTTC.

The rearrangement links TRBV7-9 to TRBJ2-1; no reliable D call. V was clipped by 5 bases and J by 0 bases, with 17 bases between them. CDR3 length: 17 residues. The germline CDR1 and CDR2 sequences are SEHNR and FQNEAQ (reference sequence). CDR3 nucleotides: TGTGCCAGCAGCCATACGAGAGAGGAGAGCTCCTACAATGAGCAGTTCTTC. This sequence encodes CASSHTREESSYNEQFF.

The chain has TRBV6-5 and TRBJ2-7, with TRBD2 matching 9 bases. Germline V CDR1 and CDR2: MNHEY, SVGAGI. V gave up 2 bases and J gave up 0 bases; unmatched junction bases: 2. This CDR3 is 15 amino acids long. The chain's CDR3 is CASSYARGGSYEQYF. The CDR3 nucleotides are TGTGCCAGCAGTTACGCGCGGGGGGGCTCCTACGAGCAGTACTTC.

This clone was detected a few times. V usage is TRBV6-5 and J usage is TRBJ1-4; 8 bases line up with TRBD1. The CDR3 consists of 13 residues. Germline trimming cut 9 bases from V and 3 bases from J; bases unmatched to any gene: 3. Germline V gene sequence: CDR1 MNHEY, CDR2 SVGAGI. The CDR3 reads CASKQGANEKLFF. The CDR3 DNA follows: TGTGCCAGTAAACAGGGGGCTAATGAAAAACTGTTTTTT.

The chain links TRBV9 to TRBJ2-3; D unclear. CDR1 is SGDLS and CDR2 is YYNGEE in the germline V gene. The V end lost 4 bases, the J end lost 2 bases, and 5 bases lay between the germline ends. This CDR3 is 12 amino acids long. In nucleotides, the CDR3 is TGTGCCAGCAGCCCGATCACAGATACGCAGTATTTT. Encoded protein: CASSPITDTQYF. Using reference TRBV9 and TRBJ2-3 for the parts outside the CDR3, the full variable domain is DSGVTQTPKHLITATGQRVTLRCSPRSGDLSVYWYQQSLDQGLQFLIQYYNGEERAKGNILERFSAQQFPDLHSELNLSSLELGDSALYFCASSPITDTQYFGPGTRLTVL.